This TCR beta chain was captured by sequencing in a study of CD8+ T cells in alopecia areata (dated 2018 in TCRdb). Background for the entire study: The treated patients took part in an open-label pilot trial in which moderate-to-severe alopecia areata was treated with oral tofacitinib at 5 to 10 mg twice daily. In humans, TCRbeta sequencing was performed on scalp tissue and on sorted CD4+ and CD8+ peripheral blood T cells from healthy controls and from patients with patchy or totalis/universalis alopecia areata. Tofacitinib-treated patients had biopsies at baseline and at 4 and 24 weeks of treatment, with a later scalp biopsy in several patients. Tofacitinib was administered for 6 to 18 months, and 6 months of follow-up off drug were then conducted to assess delayed response and recurrence. RNA was extracted with the PAXgene miRNA kit for fixed scalp, the miRNeasy kit for PBMCs, and the RNeasy kit for mouse skin. The study used high-throughput TCRbeta sequencing to examine T cell clonal expansion in alopecia areata, in both the C3H/HeJ mouse model and human patients. immunoSEQ multiplex PCR using 35 Vbeta forward primers and 13 Jbeta reverse primers was used to amplify TCRbeta CDR3 regions. Clonality in the scalp was compared among normal scalp (n=4), patchy alopecia areata scalp (n=8), and alopecia totalis/universalis scalp (n=8).

General findings and caveats noted by the study authors: Compared with normal scalp, lesional scalp, particularly in alopecia totalis/universalis, had higher clonality and more expanded CD8+ clones, which suggests antigenic drive. Shared TCR sequences between patients were less evident than in mice, which may be partly attributable to HLA diversity in the patient population. Scalp TCR repertoire analysis is complicated because resident alphabeta T cells in normal human skin are also sequenced, whereas mouse skin is dominated by gammadelta T cells.

Libraries were made using the immunoSEQ multiplex PCR assay. To provide template for TCR sequencing, every sample had RNA extracted and reverse transcribed into cDNA. First-strand cDNA was synthesized with SuperScript III using a 2:1 mix of oligo-dT and random hexamers. A synthetic immune receptor repertoire was used to assess amplification bias, and residual bias was removed computationally. The study's processing was this. Raw reads were preprocessed for error removal, and CDR3 was defined according to IMGT conventions as running from the conserved cysteine to phenylalanine. Clonality was calculated as 1 minus Shannon entropy normalized by log2 of the number of productive unique TCRs. Whether scalp clones were CD4 or CD8 was inferred by matching scalp TCRbeta sequences against CD4 and CD8 repertoires sorted from blood. This is the immuneACCESS table as TCRdb keeps it, with only in-frame sequences that have V and J called. A part of the clones is gone; compared with another copy, unresolved V genes explain less than half, and the rest is unexplained. V and J calls and clone size are as listed in that table; D and trimming were resolved from the DNA. Present in this sample are about 150,000 clones, more than 75% of which were seen just once. About 16% of the sample is held by the ten biggest clonotypes.

Including cysteine and phenylalanine, the CDR3 has 15 amino acids. CDR3 DNA is the only sequence kept; it has 45 bases, read in frame from the first base. CDR1 and CDR2, per the germline V gene (reference sequence), are SGHNT and YYREEE. The time point label corresponds to: baseline before oral tofacitinib. From alopecia areata patients, peripheral blood was collected along with lesional scalp punch biopsies. PBMCs were separated by density centrifugation and stained for CD3, CD4 and CD8, after which CD4+ and CD8+ T cells were sorted on a FACSAria. A note on this clone: Its antigen is still unknown. One end of the junction fails to match germline, which may point to a read error.

Sequences were derived from CD8+ T cells sorted from blood, sampled at week 0. This chain is built from TRBV5-4 and TRBJ2-1, with no confident D gene call. This TCR was sampled from a human donor with alopecia areata. The CDR3 region reads CASRLGYSSYNEQFF. The bases read TGTGCCAGCAGGTTGGGTTACAGCTCCTACAATGAGCAGTTCTTC.